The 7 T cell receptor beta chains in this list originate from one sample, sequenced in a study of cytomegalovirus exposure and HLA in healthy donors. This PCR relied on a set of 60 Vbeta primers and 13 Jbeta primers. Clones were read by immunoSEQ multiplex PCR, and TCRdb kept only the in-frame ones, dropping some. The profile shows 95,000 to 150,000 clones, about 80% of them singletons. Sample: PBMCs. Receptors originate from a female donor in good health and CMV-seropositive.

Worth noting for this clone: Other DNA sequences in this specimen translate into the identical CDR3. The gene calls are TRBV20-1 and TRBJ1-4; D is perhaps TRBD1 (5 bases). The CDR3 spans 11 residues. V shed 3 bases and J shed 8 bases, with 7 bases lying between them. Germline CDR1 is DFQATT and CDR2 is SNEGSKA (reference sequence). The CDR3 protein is CSASRGEKLFF. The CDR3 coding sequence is TGCAGTGCTAGTAGGGGAGAAAAACTGTTTTTT.

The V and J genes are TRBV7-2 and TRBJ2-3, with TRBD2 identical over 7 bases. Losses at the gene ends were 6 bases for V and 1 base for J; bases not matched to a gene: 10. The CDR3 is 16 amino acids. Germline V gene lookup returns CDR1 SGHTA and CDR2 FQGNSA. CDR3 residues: CASRGILAGRTDTQYF. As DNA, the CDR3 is TGTGCCAGCAGGGGGATCTTAGCGGGTCGCACAGATACGCAGTATTTT. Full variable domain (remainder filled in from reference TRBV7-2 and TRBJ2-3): GAGVSQSPSNKVTEKGKDVELRCDPISGHTALYWYRQSLGQGLEFLIYFQGNSAPDKSGLPSDRFSAERTGGSVSTLTIQRTQQEDSAVYLCASRGILAGRTDTQYFGPGTRLTVL.

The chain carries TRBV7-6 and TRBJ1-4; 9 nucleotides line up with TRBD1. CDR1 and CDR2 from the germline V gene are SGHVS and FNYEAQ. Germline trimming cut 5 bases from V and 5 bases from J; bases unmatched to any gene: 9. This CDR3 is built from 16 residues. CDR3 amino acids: CASSTSPGTGNEKLFF. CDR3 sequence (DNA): TGTGCCAGCAGCACAAGCCCCGGGACAGGGAATGAAAAACTGTTTTTT. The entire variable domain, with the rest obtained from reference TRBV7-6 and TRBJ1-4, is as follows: GAGVSQSPRYKVTKRGQDVALRCDPISGHVSLYWYRQALGQGPEFLTYFNYEAQQDKSGLPNDRFSAERPEGSISTLTIQRTEQRDSAMYRCASSTSPGTGNEKLFFGSGTQLSVL.

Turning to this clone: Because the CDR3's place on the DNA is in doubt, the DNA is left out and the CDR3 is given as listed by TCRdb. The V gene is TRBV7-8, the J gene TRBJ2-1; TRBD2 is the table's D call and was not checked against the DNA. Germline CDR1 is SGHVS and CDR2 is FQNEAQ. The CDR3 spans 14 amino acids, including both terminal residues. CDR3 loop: CASSLVASGAFKFF.

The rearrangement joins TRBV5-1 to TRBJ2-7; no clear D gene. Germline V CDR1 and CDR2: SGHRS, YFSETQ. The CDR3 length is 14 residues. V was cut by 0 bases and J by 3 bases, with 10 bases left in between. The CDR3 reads CASSLGPSVYEQYF. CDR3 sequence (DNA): TGCGCCAGCAGCTTGGGCCCGAGCGTCTACGAGCAGTACTTC. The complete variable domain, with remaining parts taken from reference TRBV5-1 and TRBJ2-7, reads KAGVTQTPRYLIKTRGQQVTLSCSPISGHRSVSWYQQTPGQGLQFLFEYFSETQRNKGNFPGRFSGRQFSNSRSEMNVSTLELGDSALYLCASSLGPSVYEQYFGPGTRLTVT.

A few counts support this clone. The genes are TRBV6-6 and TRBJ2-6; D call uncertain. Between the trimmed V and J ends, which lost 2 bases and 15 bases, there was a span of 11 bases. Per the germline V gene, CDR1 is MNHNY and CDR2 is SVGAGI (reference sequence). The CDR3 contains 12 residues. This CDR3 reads CASSYQTPPLTF. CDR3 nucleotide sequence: TGTGCCAGCAGTTACCAAACACCTCCCCTGACTTTC.

The CDR3 sequence: CASSLERVSYNSPLHF. CDR3 DNA sequence: TGTGCCAGCAGCTTGGAGCGCGTCTCCTATAATTCACCCCTCCACTTT. This chain uses TRBV5-6 with TRBJ1-6; no reliable D call. CDR3 size: 16 residues. V was trimmed by 0 bases and J by 0 bases, leaving 7 bases between them. Germline CDR1 SGHDT, CDR2 YYEEEE. The variable domain in full, with the rest retrieved from reference TRBV5-6 and TRBJ1-6, is DAGVTQSPTHLIKTRGQQVTLRCSPKSGHDTVSWYQQALGQGPQFIFQYYEEEERQRGNFPDRFSGHQFPNYSSELNVNALLLGDSALYLCASSLERVSYNSPLHFGNGTRLTVT.